This paragraph covers one TCR beta chain sequence. Antigen: not known. Sequenced by immunoSEQ multiplex PCR; TCRdb stores in-frame clones only, minus some. The sample has roughly 60,000 clones; approximately 94% are singletons. Germline CDR1 is LNHNV and CDR2 is YYDKDF (reference sequence). The CDR3 spans 14 residues. Between the trimmed V and J ends, which lost 3 bases and 6 bases, there was a span of 15 bases. This sample was taken from a study of OX40 agonist ivuxolimab in advanced cancers. Study information: In this trial design, patients received ivuxolimab intravenously at 0.01 to 10 mg/kg every 2 weeks. Anti-PD-1, anti-PD-L1 or anti-CTLA-4 therapy given earlier was allowed, and approximately 40% had some.

Study results and caveats: Researchers did not determine the expanded peripheral T cells' antigen specificity. CD4+ and CD8+ T cells in blood underwent clonal expansion by week 6 at 0.1 to 3.0 mg/kg.

This chain links TRBV15 with TRBJ2-7; D perhaps matches TRBD1 (6 bases). This TCR came from an adult with an advanced solid tumor such as melanoma, head and neck, liver or kidney cancer. The sequences come from CD4+ or CD8+ T cells sorted from blood, collected in a trial of the OX40 agonist ivuxolimab. CDR3 nucleotide sequence: TGTGCCACCAGCAGTTATTCCACAGGGAGCGAGCAGTACTTC. Protein product: CATSSYSTGSEQYF. The full variable domain, its missing parts supplied by reference TRBV15 and TRBJ2-7, is DAMVIQNPRYQVTQFGKPVTLSCSQTLNHNVMYWYQQKSSQAPKLLFHYYDKDFNNEADTPDNFQSRRPNTSFCFLDIRSPGLGDTAMYLCATSSYSTGSEQYFGPGTRLTVT.